Listed below are T cell receptor beta chains from one sample, sequenced in a study of T cell changes during pregnancy in multiple sclerosis. Data came from immunoSEQ multiplex PCR; TCRdb stores just in-frame clones and leaves some out. This table has tens of thousands of clones, 90% to 95% appearing once. This specimen consisted of CD4+ T cells from peripheral blood mononuclear cells, obtained after pregnancy. These receptors were collected from a female donor with multiple sclerosis, enrolled in a pregnancy study. Both conserved end residues are part of each CDR3. The order of the fields is V gene, J gene, clone size, D gene, CDR3 DNA, CDR3 protein. D genes are given only for firm matches. Rows may omit the clone size; those that give it use once, few, many or a size class.

V: TRBV15; J: TRBJ1-5; size: NA; D: NA; DNA: TGTGCCACCAGCAGAGACAGAAATCAGCCCCAGCATTTT; CDR3: CATSRDRNQPQHF
V: TRBV7-2; J: TRBJ2-3; size: NA; D: TRBD2; DNA: TGTGCCAGCAGCCCCGCAGGGACTAGCTCCGCAGATACGCAGTATTTT; CDR3: CASSPAGTSSADTQYF
V: TRBV7-6; J: TRBJ2-7; size: few; D: NA; DNA: TGTGCCAGCAGCTTAACGGAGACCTACGAGCAGTACTTC; CDR3: CASSLTETYEQYF
V: TRBV29-1; J: TRBJ2-1; size: few; D: TRBD2; DNA: TGCAGCGTGTTAGCGGGGTACAATGAGCAGTTCTTC; CDR3: CSVLAGYNEQFF
V: TRBV27; J: TRBJ1-2; size: NA; D: NA; DNA: TGTGCCAGCAGTTCAACCCCGGGGAGGGGCAGCTATGGCTACACCTTC; CDR3: CASSSTPGRGSYGYTF
V: TRBV15; J: TRBJ1-2; size: NA; D: NA; DNA: TGTGCCACCAGCCGCGGCGGAACTTGGCACGGAGCCATCTTC; CDR3: CATSRGGTWHGAIF
V: TRBV28; J: TRBJ2-3; size: NA; D: TRBD2; DNA: TGTGCCAGCACCCCTAGCGGGAGGGCCGGTAGAGATACGCAGTATTTT; CDR3: CASTPSGRAGRDTQYF
V: TRBV2; J: TRBJ2-1; size: NA; D: NA; DNA: TGTGCCAGCAGTGAGCAGCGCAATGAGCAGTTCTTC; CDR3: CASSEQRNEQFF
V: TRBV19; J: TRBJ1-5; size: NA; D: NA; DNA: TGTGCCAGTAGCTCGAGGGGAGGGATTGACCAGCCCCAGCATTTT; CDR3: CASSSRGGIDQPQHF
V: TRBV29-1; J: TRBJ1-2; size: few; D: NA; DNA: TGCAGCGTTGGGGACGACAGGATGGCCGGCGGCTACACCTTC; CDR3: CSVGDDRMAGGYTF
V: TRBV5-8; J: TRBJ2-7; size: NA; D: TRBD2; DNA: TGTGCCAGCAGCTTGAGGACTAGCGGGGCCCCTTGGAACGAGCAGTACTTC; CDR3: CASSLRTSGAPWNEQYF
V: TRBV7-9; J: TRBJ2-1; size: NA; D: NA; DNA: TGTGCCAGCAGCTTAGCGCTCGGGACTCCCTACAATGAGCAGTTCTTC; CDR3: CASSLALGTPYNEQFF
V: TRBV7-2; J: TRBJ2-4; size: NA; D: NA; DNA: TGTGCCAGCAGCTTAGCGGTACCCCGAGGCAAAAACATTCAGTACTTC; CDR3: CASSLAVPRGKNIQYF
V: TRBV7-2; J: TRBJ2-5; size: NA; D: TRBD1; DNA: TGTGCCAGCAGCGCTAACAGGGGCAGGGTCCAAGAGACCCAGTACTTC; CDR3: CASSANRGRVQETQYF
V: TRBV9; J: TRBJ1-2; size: once; D: NA; DNA: TGTGCCAGCAGCGTAGTGGCGGGGAACTATGGCTACACCTTC; CDR3: CASSVVAGNYGYTF
V: TRBV11-2; J: TRBJ2-5; size: NA; D: TRBD2; DNA: TGTGCCAGCAGCTGGACTAGCTTAAAAGAGACCCAGTACTTC; CDR3: CASSWTSLKETQYF
V: TRBV11-3; J: TRBJ2-1; size: NA; D: NA; DNA: TGTGCCAGCAGCTTAGCCCCGTACAATGAGCAGTTCTTC; CDR3: CASSLAPYNEQFF
V: TRBV5-1; J: TRBJ2-1; size: NA; D: TRBD2; DNA: TGCGCCAGCAGCACCGGGACTAGCGGGACCCCCTACAATGAGCAGTTCTTC; CDR3: CASSTGTSGTPYNEQFF
V: TRBV18; J: TRBJ1-1; size: NA; D: TRBD1; DNA: TGTGCCAGCTCTGCGGGACAGAGAAACACTGAAGCTTTCTTT; CDR3: CASSAGQRNTEAFF
V: TRBV7-2; J: TRBJ1-5; size: NA; D: NA; DNA: TGTGCCAGCAGCTTAGCGCGGGGGAATCAGCCCCAGCATTTT; CDR3: CASSLARGNQPQHF
V: TRBV10-3; J: TRBJ1-5; size: NA; D: TRBD1; DNA: TGTGCCATCAGTGCGAACAGGGGAGAAAATCAGCCCCAGCATTTT; CDR3: CAISANRGENQPQHF
V: TRBV30; J: TRBJ1-4; size: few; D: NA; DNA: TGTGCCTGGAGTCCGATTCGCTCGGCAACTAATGAAAAACTGTTTTTT; CDR3: CAWSPIRSATNEKLFF
V: TRBV18; J: TRBJ1-1; size: NA; D: TRBD1; DNA: TGTGCCAGCTCACCCCCTCCAGGGGGACAGACTGAAGCTTTCTTT; CDR3: CASSPPPGGQTEAFF
V: TRBV27; J: TRBJ2-1; size: NA; D: TRBD1; DNA: TGTGCCACCCGGACAGGGGTTCAGGGCAATGAGCAGTTCTTC; CDR3: CATRTGVQGNEQFF
V: TRBV6-6; J: TRBJ2-7; size: NA; D: TRBD1; DNA: TGTGCCAGCAGGGGACAGACAGATACCTACTACGAGCAGTACTTC; CDR3: CASRGQTDTYYEQYF
V: TRBV27; J: TRBJ2-1; size: NA; D: TRBD1; DNA: TGTGCCAGCGGGCCCGGGACAGGGTTTGGCAATGAGCAGTTCTTC; CDR3: CASGPGTGFGNEQFF
V: TRBV6-1; J: TRBJ1-3; size: NA; D: NA; DNA: TGTGCCAGCAGTGTCTCGACTCACTCCTCTGGAAACACCATATATTTT; CDR3: CASSVSTHSSGNTIYF
V: TRBV19; J: TRBJ2-3; size: NA; D: NA; DNA: TGTGCCAGTAGTGAGGGGGGGACCACAGATACGCAGTATTTT; CDR3: CASSEGGTTDTQYF
V: TRBV5-1; J: TRBJ2-1; size: NA; D: TRBD2; DNA: TGCGCCAGCAGCTTGGAGGCTAGCGGCTCCTACAATGAGCAGTTCTTC; CDR3: CASSLEASGSYNEQFF
V: TRBV10-3; J: TRBJ2-5; size: NA; D: TRBD2; DNA: TGTGCCATCCGGGGGGGCCAGTCGGGGCGGGAGACCCAGTACTTC; CDR3: CAIRGGQSGRETQYF
V: TRBV2; J: TRBJ2-5; size: NA; D: NA; DNA: TGTGCCAGCAGTGGTGAGATCCAAGAGACCCAGTACTTC; CDR3: CASSGEIQETQYF
V: TRBV2; J: TRBJ2-3; size: NA; D: TRBD1; DNA: TGTGCCAGCAGTCCCCTGGGACAGAGTACAGATACGCAGTATTTT; CDR3: CASSPLGQSTDTQYF
V: TRBV6-5; J: TRBJ1-2; size: NA; D: NA; DNA: TGTGCCAGCAGTCTCGGGTGGAGGATTAACTATGGCTACACCTTC; CDR3: CASSLGWRINYGYTF